This T cell receptor beta chain was recovered during a study of shared clonotypes between healthy human individuals (dated by TCRdb to about 2020). About the full investigation: The cohort included three men and a couple of women between 18 and 49 years of age. For each donor, three plates each were used for CD4 naive and CD4 memory, two plates were used for CD8 naive, and one plate was used for CD8 memory. To estimate repertoire size and how much clonotypes are shared between individuals, the study performed deep sequencing of blood TCR repertoires from roughly five healthy adults. To increase sequencing depth and limit assay-specific biases, TCR repertoire library preparation and sequencing were carried out by different laboratories using diverse techniques. Leukapheresis yielded between about 0.94 and 9.5 billion PBMCs per donor.

Turning to this clone: Its antigen remains undetermined. The sample holds no much larger clone one base away, and base qualities are not on file.

Summary of the overall study and its limitations: Incomplete sequencing was indicated by rarefaction of sorted-subset datasets, despite the large sequencing depth. Larger estimated clonotype richness was generally found for naive subsets than for memory subsets. The small number of donors limited the genetic and exposure-history diversity represented. Sharing across a few donors was observed for approximately 5% of naive CD4, 3% to 3.5% of naive CD8, 2% to 2.5% of memory CD4, and around 0.44% of memory CD8 clonotypes. Compared with non-shared clonotypes, clonotypes shared by all four sorted-subset donors had higher generation probabilities. Pairwise subsampling indicated that sequencing depth was expected to affect the degree of clonotype sharing among donors. Only blood was sampled, and tissue TCR repertoires likely differ from those in blood.

Using the deep immunoSEQ assay, multiplex PCR amplified TCR CDR3 regions from genomic DNA. Genomic DNA extracted from each cell subset was distributed evenly over all wells of several immunoSEQ 96-well plates, and each plate served as one replicate. For sorted subsets, each replicate PCR was loaded with about 0.2 ug genomic DNA, equivalent to about 30,000 T cell genomes. Purified libraries were measured with a Qubit 3.0 fluorometer, size-checked on a Bioanalyzer 2100, and measured again with the KAPA Library Quantification kit. Each immunoSEQ 96-well plate was sequenced on its own single-read 150-cycle Illumina NextSeq 550 flow cell. The study's processing was this. Because the immunoSEQ output included only junctional sequences and no quality scores, the filtering could not be the same as the filtering used for full-length reads. Sequences were annotated with PyIR, a Python wrapper for IgBLAST v1.9, and V/J genes and CDR3 were assigned using IMGT germline references. Reads were filtered out if the reads had weak V/J assignments (E-value above 1e-6), no CDR3, stop codons, out-of-frame junctions, or ambiguous translated residues. V3J clonotypes were defined as sequences sharing an identical inferred V gene, J gene, and CDR3 amino acid sequence. Percentage overlap between repertoires was computed as shared unique clonotypes divided by the size of the smaller repertoire. RTK rarefaction, the Chao1 estimator, and Recon v2.1 estimates of unobserved clonotypes were used to assess repertoire richness. Generation probabilities for all TCRbeta clonotypes obtained by the gDNA method from a handful of donors were computed using OLGA. Sourced from immuneACCESS, this table was stored by TCRdb with only in-frame sequences that have V and J called. A share of the clones is absent; for the studies checked, an unresolved V gene accounts for under half, and the remainder has no known explanation. That table furnishes V, J and clone size, whereas the DNA furnished D and trimming. Here the sample has about 2.4 million clones; 93% occur a single time. Around 0.4% of the sample lies in the top ten.

Healthy HIV-negative adults with no recently reported acute infections or vaccinations were included as donors. All donors were Caucasian adults living in Nashville, Tennessee, USA. Magnetic negative selection was used to enrich CD4+ T cells, after which naive cells were positively selected on CD45RA and the negative fraction became the memory subset. Blood was collected by leukapheresis, and PBMCs were isolated by Ficoll-Histopaque density gradient centrifugation and then cryopreserved in liquid nitrogen vapor phase. Analytical flow cytometry was used to check the purity and quantity of each magnetically sorted T cell population. Genomic DNA was isolated from every sorted fraction and measured by UV absorbance on a Nanodrop 2000c. Trimmed from V: 6 bases; trimmed from J: 3 bases; junction bases lacking a gene match: 9. The CDR3 has 15 amino acids, counting the end cysteine and phenylalanine. Only CDR3 DNA is held: 45 bases, read in frame from base 1. CDR1 and CDR2 (SEHNR, FQNEAQ) derive from the germline V gene (reference sequence).

The sample comprised naive CD4+ T cells from PBMCs. Interpreted using the paper, the cell subset or site label stands for: CD45RA+ positively selected. The chain couples TRBV7-9 to TRBJ2-7; 9 central nucleotides agree with TRBD1. The sequence came from a man younger than 35 in good health. Some clones in this sample may be carry-over from other donors' samples. The CDR3 is CASSQSWDRVYEQYF. The nucleotide sequence reads as follows: TGTGCCAGCAGTCAGTCATGGGACAGGGTCTACGAGCAGTACTTC.